These T cell receptor beta chains were read from a single sample in a study of OX40 agonist ivuxolimab in advanced cancers. Sequencing was performed with immunoSEQ multiplex PCR; in TCRdb, only in-frame clones are kept and a portion is missing. The sample contains over 35,000 clones, just under 90% of which appear only once. The sequencing here drew on CD4+ or CD8+ T cells sorted from blood, taken in a trial of the OX40 agonist ivuxolimab. Every receptor here comes from an adult with an advanced solid tumor such as melanoma, head and neck, liver or kidney cancer. CDR3s include the opening cysteine and the closing phenylalanine or tryptophan. D genes are given only for firm matches. Size is stated for part of the rows, as once, few or many counts, or as a class when the clone is expanded.

J gene: TRBJ1-1; clone size: NA; V gene: TRBV18; D gene: TRBD1; CDR3 DNA: TGTGCCAGCTCACAGTCACGACAGGGGTCCACTGAAGCTTTCTTT; CDR3 protein: CASSQSRQGSTEAFF
J gene: TRBJ2-7; clone size: NA; V gene: TRBV29-1; D gene: NA; CDR3 DNA: TGCAGCGTTGTGGAGGACGTTCGACGAAACGAGCAGTACTTC; CDR3 protein: CSVVEDVRRNEQYF
J gene: TRBJ1-1; clone size: NA; V gene: TRBV5-6; D gene: NA; CDR3 DNA: TGTGCCAGCAGGGGGTATGGATCTGAAGCTTTCTTT; CDR3 protein: CASRGYGSEAFF
J gene: TRBJ2-1; clone size: NA; V gene: TRBV10-3; D gene: TRBD1; CDR3 DNA: TGTGCCATCAGAAGCGACAGGGACGGGAATGAGCAGTTCTTC; CDR3 protein: CAIRSDRDGNEQFF
J gene: TRBJ1-2; clone size: NA; V gene: TRBV15; D gene: NA; CDR3 DNA: TGTGCCACCAGCAGACGGACAGACTATGGCTACACCTTC; CDR3 protein: CATSRRTDYGYTF
J gene: TRBJ1-5; clone size: NA; V gene: TRBV19; D gene: NA; CDR3 DNA: TGTGCCAGTAGTGACCAGGGACGTAGCAATCAGCCCCAGCATTTT; CDR3 protein: CASSDQGRSNQPQHF
J gene: TRBJ2-3; clone size: NA; V gene: TRBV2; D gene: NA; CDR3 DNA: TGTGCCTGCGACGGACTTACCACAGATACGCAGTATTTT; CDR3 protein: CACDGLTTDTQYF
J gene: TRBJ2-4; clone size: once; V gene: TRBV6-1; D gene: NA; CDR3 DNA: TGTGCCAGCAAGGGCAAGGGCATTCAGTACTTC; CDR3 protein: CASKGKGIQYF
J gene: TRBJ1-2; clone size: NA; V gene: TRBV29-1; D gene: TRBD1; CDR3 DNA: TGCAGCGTGGAGGACAGGGGAGGTGGCTACACCTTC; CDR3 protein: CSVEDRGGGYTF
J gene: TRBJ2-7; clone size: NA; V gene: TRBV7-2; D gene: TRBD1; CDR3 DNA: TGTGCCAGCAGCGTAACCGGGACAGGGGCCGAGCAGTACTTC; CDR3 protein: CASSVTGTGAEQYF
J gene: TRBJ1-3; clone size: NA; V gene: TRBV9; D gene: NA; CDR3 DNA: TGTGCCAGCAGCGTAGATCCAGATAACTCTGGAAACACCATATATTTT; CDR3 protein: CASSVDPDNSGNTIYF
J gene: TRBJ2-3; clone size: NA; V gene: TRBV7-2; D gene: NA; CDR3 DNA: TGTGCCAGCAGCTTTGCGAATACGCAGTATTTT; CDR3 protein: CASSFANTQYF
J gene: TRBJ2-5; clone size: NA; V gene: TRBV20-1; D gene: NA; CDR3 DNA: TGCAGTGAACAGGGCCAAGAGACCCAGTACTTC; CDR3 protein: CSEQGQETQYF
J gene: TRBJ1-1; clone size: NA; V gene: TRBV7-2; D gene: NA; CDR3 DNA: TGTGCCAGCAGCTCGCGGTTCGGATACACTGAAGCTTTCTTT; CDR3 protein: CASSSRFGYTEAFF
J gene: TRBJ2-1; clone size: once; V gene: TRBV19; D gene: NA; CDR3 DNA: TGTGCCAGTAGTATCCCCCAGGCCGTGGGCGGGTACAATGAGCAGTTCTTC; CDR3 protein: CASSIPQAVGGYNEQFF
J gene: TRBJ2-5; clone size: NA; V gene: TRBV2; D gene: TRBD1; CDR3 DNA: TGTGCCAGCAGTGTTAGGGGGCTGGAGACCCAGTACTTC; CDR3 protein: CASSVRGLETQYF
J gene: TRBJ1-5; clone size: NA; V gene: TRBV6-1; D gene: NA; CDR3 DNA: TGTGCCAGCAGTTTGGGGAGCAATCAGCCCCAGCATTTT; CDR3 protein: CASSLGSNQPQHF